The present T cell receptor beta chain was sequenced within a study of shared clonotypes between healthy human individuals. Study-level findings and limits: Of the naive CD4 clonotypes, 4% to 5% were shared across a handful of donors.

J gave up 3 bases and V 3 bases, and 0 bases lay outside the gene matches. The germline V gene has CDR1 MGHRA and CDR2 YSYEKL. CDR3 length: 13 amino acids. Profiled with immunoSEQ multiplex PCR; TCRdb holds only in-frame clones, not every one. In the table there are approximately 1.9 million clones, 93% of which are singletons. It was CD45RO-negative cells, positively selected for CCR7, that made up naive CD8 cells, with terminally differentiated effector memory CD45RA+ cells excluded. Notes on this clone: No antigen is known for it.

This sequence originates from a man aged 18 to 29 in good health. Some clones in this sample may be carry-over from other donors' samples. Sequenced material: naive CD8+ T cells from PBMCs. The chain has TRBV4-1 and TRBJ2-7, with 9 bases fitting TRBD2. Here the CDR3 reads CASSQREGYEQYF. CDR3 nucleotides: TGCGCCAGCAGCCAGCGGGAGGGCTACGAGCAGTACTTC.